This entry is about one T cell receptor (beta chain). As yet, its antigen is unknown. This record comes from a study of vaccination effects on CD4 cells after COVID-19. About the study: Participants received two doses of either the BNT162b2 or mRNA-1273 vaccine. Study conclusions and caveats: Early post-infection timepoints were missing from the study, which also had few convalescent patients.

Antigen-specific CD4+ T cell clonotypes were called by their expansion after viral peptide-pool culture in ViraFEST. On day 10 of culture, CD4+ T cells were separated out. Nobody among the vaccine recipients had prior SARS-CoV-2 infection (nucleocapsid antibodies were negative). Half of the medium was exchanged for IL-2 medium on both days 3 and 7. TCRdb keeps only in-frame clones here, not all; method: immunoSEQ multiplex PCR. The table lists around 60,000 clones, roughly three quarters of them singletons. The CDR3 runs 13 residues. V dropped 10 bases and J dropped 5 bases, with 17 bases sitting between them. Germline values: CDR1 SGHTA, CDR2 FQGNSA.

Sequences were derived from CD4+ T cells from PBMCs cultured with HCoV-NL63 spike peptides, sampled before COVID-19 vaccination. The TCR sequence derives from a human donor who received a COVID-19 vaccine. The chain joins TRBV7-2 to TRBJ1-1, with D perhaps TRBD1 (5 bases). CDR3: CANSAGVNTEAFF. The CDR3 DNA follows: TGTGCCAATTCGGCGGGGGTTAATACTGAAGCTTTCTTT.